This T cell receptor beta chain was observed in a study of regulatory T cells in long-lasting Graves disease. The V and J ends lost 7 bases and 5 bases, in that order; junction bases with no gene match: 13. The CDR3 runs 15 residues. Germline V gene data show CDR1 as MDHEN and CDR2 as SYDVKM. Time point here: newly diagnosed GD, antithyroid drugs for less than 3 months. The TCR library was prepared using RNA isolated from PBMCs. This clonotype was detected ten times or more. With iRepertoire HTBI primers and Arm-PCR of CDR3 regions, TCR beta libraries were built. A single record per CDR3 protein comes from TCRdb applying MiXCR to the multiplex PCR reads. The sample records roughly 510,000 distinct CDR3 sequences, around 15% being singletons. The same specimen was also included in a second study, on T cells in Graves' hyperthyroidism and ophthalmopathy. That investigation notes: Graves' hyperthyroidism is called stable when ophthalmopathy does not progress within 18 months. Not enrolled were patients with uncontrolled infection, other autoimmune disease, pregnancy or lactation. TCR CDR3 underwent first-round RT-PCR with the HTBI primer set. Researchers report that a 13 V-J model separated ophthalmopathy from stable hyperthyroidism.

The chain links TRBV28 to TRBJ2-7, with 8 bases identical to TRBD1. The source was peripheral blood mononuclear cells (PBMCs), collected at new diagnosis, from a patient treated with antithyroid drugs. This clonotype originated in a man younger than 35 with Graves disease. In DNA, the CDR3 is TGTGCCAGCACGAGTCCGGACAGGGTAGGGCACGAGCAGTACTTC. This encodes CASTSPDRVGHEQYF.